This passage covers 31 T cell receptor beta chains from one sample sequenced in a study of blood T cell repertoires in COVID-19 (dated by TCRdb to 2020 to 2021). The method was the immunoSEQ multiplex PCR assay. TCRdb took this table from immuneACCESS and kept in-frame rearrangements with V and J called. Such tables lack part of the clones; where checked against another copy, unresolved V genes explain under half of the gap, and the rest is unexplained. A total of about 400,000 clones appear in this sample, over 85% of them only once. Together, the top ten hold about 1.8% of the sample. The sample taken for sequencing was PBMCs or T cells enriched from blood (not recorded which). The receptors originated from a woman aged 30 to 39 who had recovered from COVID-19.

The V and J genes are TRBV5-1 and TRBJ2-1, with D hard to call. CDR3 length: 16 residues. Germline CDR1 SGHRS, CDR2 YFSETQ. V was trimmed by 0 bases and J by 0 bases, leaving 10 bases between them. Written as DNA, the CDR3 is TGCGCCAGCAGCTTGGCCGGTAAAAGCTCCTACAATGAGCAGTTCTTC. Translated, it gives CASSLAGKSSYNEQFF.

The rearrangement joins TRBV18 to TRBJ1-6, with TRBD1 matching 7 bases. The CDR3 loop spans 17 amino acids. Germline assignment: CDR1 KGHSH and CDR2 LQKENI. V was clipped by 5 bases and J by 7 bases; unmatched bases: 14. The CDR3 nucleotides are TGTGCCAGCTCATCCACGGCCGTCGGGACAGCGAATTCACCCCTCCACTTT. This sequence encodes CASSSTAVGTANSPLHF.

V gene TRBV5-1 combines with J gene TRBJ1-1; 8 bases map to TRBD1. Per germline, CDR1 SGHRS and CDR2 YFSETQ. CDR3 length: 18 amino acids. V shed 0 bases, J shed 4 bases, and the junction held 14 bases outside the gene matches. The CDR3 sequence is CASSLEWVRGRTGTEAFF. For the CDR3, the DNA is TGCGCCAGCAGCTTGGAGTGGGTCAGGGGGCGCACGGGCACTGAAGCTTTCTTT.

The rearrangement uses TRBV5-6 and TRBJ1-2; 8 bases are shared with TRBD1. J was trimmed by 4 bases and V by 5 bases; bases with no gene match: 4. The CDR3 consists of 13 residues. The germline CDR1 and CDR2 sequences are SGHDT and YYEEEE. The CDR3 spells CASRGQGTYGYTF. The CDR3 DNA sequence: TGTGCCAGCAGAGGACAGGGAACCTATGGCTACACCTTC. Variable domain in full (rest from reference TRBV5-6 and TRBJ1-2): DAGVTQSPTHLIKTRGQQVTLRCSPKSGHDTVSWYQQALGQGPQFIFQYYEEEERQRGNFPDRFSGHQFPNYSSELNVNALLLGDSALYLCASRGQGTYGYTFGSGTRLTVV.

This rearrangement joins TRBV3-1 (or the pseudogene TRBV3-2) to TRBJ2-7; 12 positions match TRBD1. The trim removed 4 bases at V and 5 bases at J, leaving 12 bases unmatched. CDR1 and CDR2 (germline): LGHDT, YNNKEL (reference sequence). The CDR3 contains 17 residues. CDR3 nucleotides: TGTGCCAGCAGCCTGGGGGCCCCGGGACAGGGGGCGGACGAGCAGTACTTC. It encodes CASSLGAPGQGADEQYF.

This rearrangement joins TRBV6-1 to TRBJ2-7; no clear D gene. This CDR3 spans 13 amino acids. Trimming removed 3 bases at V and 3 bases at J, with 9 bases between. CDR1 and CDR2 from the germline V gene are MNHNS and SASEGT. CDR3 coding DNA: TGTGCCAGCAGTGATCCCGGGTTCTACGAGCAGTACTTC. Protein product: CASSDPGFYEQYF.

The rearrangement uses TRBV7-9 and TRBJ2-4; 9 bases line up with TRBD1. From germline, CDR1 is SEHNR and CDR2 FQNEAQ (reference sequence). The CDR3 is 14 amino acids. J lost 12 bases, V lost 6 bases, and 12 bases had no gene match. The CDR3 sequence: CASSATPGQGNQYF. As DNA, the CDR3 is TGTGCCAGCAGTGCGACACCGGGACAGGGAAATCAGTACTTC.

V usage is TRBV11-3 and J usage is TRBJ2-1; maybe TRBD2 (5 bases). The germline gives CDR1 SGHNT, CDR2 YENEEA. This CDR3 has 17 amino acids. The germline V and J ends were trimmed by 1 base and 0 bases, with 13 bases remaining between them. The CDR3 here is CASSLGLAASSYNEQFF. The CDR3 DNA is TGTGCCAGCAGCTTAGGTCTAGCTGCGAGCTCCTACAATGAGCAGTTCTTC.

V usage is TRBV6-6 and J usage is TRBJ1-4; D not resolved. The length of the CDR3 is 17 residues. Germline CDR1 MNHNY, CDR2 SVGAGI (reference sequence). The germline V and J ends were trimmed by 5 bases and 3 bases, with 19 bases remaining between them. The CDR3 DNA follows: TGTGCCAGCAGTCCAGCACGGGAGGAGTCTTCTAATGAAAAACTGTTTTTT. This codes for CASSPAREESSNEKLFF.

The chain recombines TRBV7-9 with TRBJ2-7; D is ambiguous. The germline V gene has CDR1 SEHNR and CDR2 FQNEAQ (reference sequence). V shed 5 bases and J shed 3 bases, with 5 bases lying between them. The CDR3 runs 11 residues. The CDR3 nucleotides read TGTGCCAGCAGCCCCCTCTACGAGCAGTACTTC. It specifies CASSPLYEQYF.

The chain links TRBV5-1 to TRBJ2-3; TRBD2 aligns across 12 bases. This CDR3 has 19 amino acids. The V gene's germline CDR1 is SGHRS and CDR2 YFSETQ. J lost 2 bases, V lost 0 bases, and 10 bases had no gene match. In DNA, the CDR3 is TGCGCCAGCAGCTTGGGACTAGCGGGGGCCCTATACCACACAGATACGCAGTATTTT. Translation gives CASSLGLAGALYHTDTQYF.

The rearrangement links TRBV5-4 to TRBJ2-7; TRBD2 agrees at 7 bases. The germline gives CDR1 SGHNT, CDR2 YYREEE (reference sequence). J was trimmed by 0 bases and V by 4 bases; bases with no gene match: 4. This CDR3 comprises 14 residues. This CDR3 is CASSPAGSSYEQYF. Written as DNA, the CDR3 is TGTGCCAGCAGCCCAGCGGGGAGCTCCTACGAGCAGTACTTC.

The chain links TRBV5-4 to TRBJ1-6, with 11 nucleotides matching TRBD1. J was trimmed by 8 bases and V by 0 bases; bases with no gene match: 7. The CDR3 is 17 amino acids. Germline assignment: CDR1 SGHNT and CDR2 YYREEE (reference sequence). CDR3 sequence: CASSLGGTGGLDSPLHF. In DNA, the CDR3 is TGTGCCAGCAGCTTGGGTGGGACAGGGGGATTGGATTCACCCCTCCACTTT.

The rearrangement uses TRBV4-2 and TRBJ2-3, with D hard to call. Germline assignment: CDR1 LGHNA and CDR2 YNFKEQ. The CDR3 extends over 13 amino acids. The V end was cut by 4 bases, the J end by 0 bases, with 5 bases between. DNA for the CDR3: TGTGCCAGCAGCCCCTTAAGCACAGATACGCAGTATTTT. Translating gives CASSPLSTDTQYF.

The chain links TRBV19 to TRBJ1-1; 7 bases are a match to TRBD1. V dropped 3 bases and J dropped 0; count of bases not matched to a gene: 4. The CDR3 sequence is 15 residues long. The germline V gene has CDR1 LNHDA and CDR2 SQIVND (reference sequence). The chain's CDR3 is CASSIGGQVNTEAFF. CDR3 DNA sequence: TGTGCCAGTAGTATTGGAGGACAGGTGAACACTGAAGCTTTCTTT. The full variable domain, rest sourced from reference TRBV19 and TRBJ1-1, is DGGITQSPKYLFRKEGQNVTLSCEQNLNHDAMYWYRQDPGQGLRLIYYSQIVNDFQKGDIAEGYSVSREKKESFPLTVTSAQKNPTAFYLCASSIGGQVNTEAFFGQGTRLTVV.

The rearrangement uses TRBV10-2 and TRBJ1-4; D is possibly TRBD1 (6 bases). Deletions cut 8 bases from V and 2 bases from J, with 18 bases between. This CDR3 is built from 16 residues. Germline V lookup: CDR1 WSHSY, CDR2 SAAADI. The CDR3 DNA reads TGCGCCAGCGGTAAGGCAGGGGCGCGGACTAATGAAAAACTGTTTTTT. Protein sequence: CASGKAGARTNEKLFF.

This clone was picked up one time. The chain carries TRBV7-9 and TRBJ1-2; possibly TRBD1 for D (6 bases). The CDR3 is 14 residues long. Trimming took off 7 bases at V and 3 bases at J, with 15 bases between the two ends. Per germline, CDR1 SEHNR and CDR2 FQNEAQ (reference sequence). The DNA for the CDR3 is TGTGCCAGCACCGCTAACAGGGACCACTATGGCTACACCTTC. It translates to CASTANRDHYGYTF.

The chain joins TRBV2 to TRBJ2-3; D is perhaps TRBD1 (5 bases). Germline CDR1 SNHLY, CDR2 FYNNEI. This CDR3 has 13 amino acids. With 6 bases removed from V and 2 bases from J, the gap between germline ends came to 9 bases. The DNA for the CDR3 is TGTGCCAGCAGACAGGACCCCACAGATACGCAGTATTTT. Protein product: CASRQDPTDTQYF.

The chain uses TRBV5-1 and TRBJ2-7, with D perhaps TRBD1 (5 bases). Per the germline V gene, CDR1 is SGHRS and CDR2 is YFSETQ. The V end lost 4 bases, the J end lost 3 bases, and 26 bases lay between the germline ends. This CDR3 is 18 amino acids long. Written as DNA, the CDR3 is TGCGCCAGCAGCCCCAGGGTGCTTGGGGCCCTAACCCTCTACGAGCAGTACTTC. Residues: CASSPRVLGALTLYEQYF.

In this sample, this clone turned up once. V gene TRBV6-6 combines with J gene TRBJ1-5; the D gene is possibly TRBD1 (6 bases). The CDR3 totals 19 residues. Germline assignment: CDR1 MNHNY and CDR2 SVGAGI (reference sequence). Trimming pared 5 bases from V and 0 bases from J, leaving 23 bases between. The CDR3: CASSRTTGSGHFSNQPQHF. Written as DNA, the CDR3 is TGTGCCAGCAGTCGGACGACGGGGTCGGGACACTTTAGCAATCAGCCCCAGCATTTT.

The table lists this clone with a few counts. The chain is built from TRBV5-1 and TRBJ2-2; the match to TRBD1 covers 8 bases. Germline V CDR1 and CDR2: SGHRS, YFSETQ. This CDR3 contains 15 residues. With 4 bases clipped from V and 1 base from J, the junction kept 3 bases outside the gene matches. This chain's CDR3 is CASSDGTGNTGELFF. The CDR3 bases are TGCGCCAGCAGCGATGGGACAGGGAACACCGGGGAGCTGTTTTTT.

The V and J genes are TRBV18 and TRBJ2-1; 11 bases fit TRBD2. After removal of 3 bases from V and 6 bases from J, the junction contained 7 bases not matched to a gene. The CDR3 is 16 residues long. The germline CDR1 and CDR2 sequences are KGHSH and LQKENI. The CDR3 protein is CASSPRQTSGVNEQFF. The CDR3, as DNA: TGTGCCAGCTCACCGAGGCAGACTAGCGGGGTCAATGAGCAGTTCTTC.

The V gene is TRBV25-1, the J gene TRBJ1-6; D remains ambiguous. Trimming shortened V by 2 bases and J by 10 bases, and 15 bases separated the two germline ends. Germline CDR1 reads MGHDK; CDR2 reads SYGVNS. This CDR3 has 15 residues. CDR3 loop: CASSETERARSPLHF. In DNA, the CDR3 is TGTGCCAGCAGTGAAACTGAGAGGGCAAGGTCACCCCTCCACTTT.

This chain joins TRBV9 and TRBJ2-7, with 7 bases that match TRBD2. The length of the CDR3 is 16 residues. Per the germline V gene, CDR1 is SGDLS and CDR2 is YYNGEE. The V and J ends lost 4 bases and 2 bases, in that order; junction bases with no gene match: 12. CDR3 sequence: CASSITSAPTPYEQYF. The CDR3 DNA reads as TGTGCCAGCAGCATTACTAGCGCTCCAACACCCTACGAGCAGTACTTC.

This sequence joins TRBV7-6 and TRBJ2-1; no clear D gene. Trimming stripped 1 base from V and 7 bases from J, with 5 bases between. Looked up from germline, CDR1 is SGHVS and CDR2 is FNYEAQ. This CDR3 has 12 residues. CDR3 nucleotides: TGTGCCAGCAGCTTAGGACAAAATGAGCAGTTCTTC. Protein sequence: CASSLGQNEQFF.

The CDR3 DNA sequence: TGTGCCAGCAGCCAAGATCGGAGCACAGATACGCAGTATTTT. Its translation: CASSQDRSTDTQYF. This chain joins TRBV3-1 (or the pseudogene TRBV3-2) and TRBJ2-3; D is ambiguous. Germline CDR1 reads LGHDT; CDR2 reads YNNKEL (reference sequence). The V end was cut by 0 bases, the J end by 0 bases, with 4 bases between. The CDR3 loop spans 14 amino acids.

The chain is built from TRBV7-2 and TRBJ2-1; 10 bases line up with TRBD1. The germline V gene has CDR1 SGHTA and CDR2 FQGNSA. The CDR3 extends over 12 amino acids. The V segment lost 5 bases and the J segment 13 bases; nucleotides outside the gene matches: 5. In DNA, the CDR3 is TGTGCCAGCAGCCCTTGGACAGGGGGACAGTTCTTC. It specifies CASSPWTGGQFF.

The chain joins TRBV5-4 to TRBJ2-3; 9 nucleotides match TRBD1. The germline V gene has CDR1 SGHNT and CDR2 YYREEE (reference sequence). Germline trimming cut 3 bases from V and 5 bases from J; bases unmatched to any gene: 4. This CDR3 is built from 14 residues. The CDR3, as DNA: TGTGCCAGCAGCTCTCCGACAGGGGGAGATACGCAGTATTTT. Its translation: CASSSPTGGDTQYF.

The chain combines TRBV5-6 with TRBJ1-1; a weak D match, TRBD1 (5 bases). Germline V gene data show CDR1 as SGHDT and CDR2 as YYEEEE. V dropped 3 bases and J dropped 0 bases, with 9 bases sitting between them. The CDR3 has 14 residues. CDR3 coding DNA: TGTGCCAGCAGCTCTGTAGGGGTGAACACTGAAGCTTTCTTT. Amino acid sequence: CASSSVGVNTEAFF. Full variable domain (remainder filled in from reference TRBV5-6 and TRBJ1-1): DAGVTQSPTHLIKTRGQQVTLRCSPKSGHDTVSWYQQALGQGPQFIFQYYEEEERQRGNFPDRFSGHQFPNYSSELNVNALLLGDSALYLCASSSVGVNTEAFFGQGTRLTVV.

This chain uses TRBV12-5 with TRBJ2-2; D is uncertain. The germline V gene has CDR1 LGHNT and CDR2 FRNRAP. With 8 bases removed from V and 6 bases from J, the gap between germline ends came to 16 bases. The CDR3 is made up of 14 amino acids. The CDR3 bases are TGTGCTAGTCGAGGCCCAATTAACGCCGGGGAGCTGTTTTTT. Translating gives CASRGPINAGELFF.

The V call is TRBV7-2, the J call TRBJ2-1; maybe TRBD2 (5 bases). The V gene's germline CDR1 is SGHTA and CDR2 FQGNSA. This CDR3 comprises 19 residues. Trimming left V 2 bases short and J 0 bases short, with 20 bases between. Here the CDR3 reads CASSLYHAGTGGSYNEQFF. As DNA, the CDR3 is TGTGCCAGCAGCTTATATCATGCGGGTACCGGAGGCTCCTACAATGAGCAGTTCTTC.